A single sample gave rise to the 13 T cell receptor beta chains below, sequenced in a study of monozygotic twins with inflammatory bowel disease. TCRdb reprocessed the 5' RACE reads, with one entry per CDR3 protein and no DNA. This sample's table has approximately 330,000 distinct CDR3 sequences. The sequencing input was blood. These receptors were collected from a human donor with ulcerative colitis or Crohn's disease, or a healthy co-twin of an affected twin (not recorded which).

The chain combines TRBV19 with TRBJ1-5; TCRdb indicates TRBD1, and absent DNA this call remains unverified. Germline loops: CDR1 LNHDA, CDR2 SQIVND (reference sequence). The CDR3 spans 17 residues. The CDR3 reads CASSKGDERYSNQPQHF.

The CDR3 is CASSSDRGEAFF. The chain couples TRBV5-1 to TRBJ1-1; as DNA is missing, the TRBD1 call by TCRdb cannot be tested. The CDR3 is 12 residues long. Germline V gives CDR1 SGHRS, CDR2 YFSETQ.

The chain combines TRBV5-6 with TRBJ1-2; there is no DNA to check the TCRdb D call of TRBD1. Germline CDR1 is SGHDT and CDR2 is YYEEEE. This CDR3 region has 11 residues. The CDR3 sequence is CASSNRGGYTF.

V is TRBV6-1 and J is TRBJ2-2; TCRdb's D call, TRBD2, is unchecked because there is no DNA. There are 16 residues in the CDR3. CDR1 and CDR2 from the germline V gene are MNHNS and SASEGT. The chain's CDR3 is CASSQLAATNTGELFF.

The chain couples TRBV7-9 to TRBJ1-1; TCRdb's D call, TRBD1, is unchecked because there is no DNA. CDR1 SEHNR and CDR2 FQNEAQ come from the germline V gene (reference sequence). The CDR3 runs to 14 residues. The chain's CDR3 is CASSSTDRGTEAFF.

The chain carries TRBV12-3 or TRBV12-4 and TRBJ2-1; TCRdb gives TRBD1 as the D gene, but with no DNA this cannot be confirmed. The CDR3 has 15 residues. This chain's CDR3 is CASSLGGRNYNEQFF.

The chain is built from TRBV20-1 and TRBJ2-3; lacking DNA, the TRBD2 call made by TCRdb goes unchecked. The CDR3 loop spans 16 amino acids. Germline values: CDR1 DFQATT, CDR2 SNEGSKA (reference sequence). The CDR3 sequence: CSARAIAGGSTDTQYF.

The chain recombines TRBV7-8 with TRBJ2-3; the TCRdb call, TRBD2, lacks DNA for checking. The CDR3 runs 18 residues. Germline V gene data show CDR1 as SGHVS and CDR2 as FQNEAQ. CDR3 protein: CASSQRTSGYTSTDTQYF.

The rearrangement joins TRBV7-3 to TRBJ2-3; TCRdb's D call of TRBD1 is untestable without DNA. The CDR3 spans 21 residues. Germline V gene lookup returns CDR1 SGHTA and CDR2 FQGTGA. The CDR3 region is CASSLRRPTGDHGRGTDTQYF. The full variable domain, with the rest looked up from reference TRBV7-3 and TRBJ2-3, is GAGVSQTPSNKVTEKGKYVELRCDPISGHTALYWYRQSLGQGPEFLIYFQGTGAADDSGLPNDRFFAVRPEGSVSTLKIQRTERGDSAVYLCASSLRRPTGDHGRGTDTQYFGPGTRLTVL.

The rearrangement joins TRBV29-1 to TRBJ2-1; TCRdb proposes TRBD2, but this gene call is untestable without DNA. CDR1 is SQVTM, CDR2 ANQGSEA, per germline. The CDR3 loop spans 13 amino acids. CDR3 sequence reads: CSVASGLGNEQFF.

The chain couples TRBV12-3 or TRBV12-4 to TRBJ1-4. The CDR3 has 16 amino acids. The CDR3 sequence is CASSFGRRPGGEKLFF.

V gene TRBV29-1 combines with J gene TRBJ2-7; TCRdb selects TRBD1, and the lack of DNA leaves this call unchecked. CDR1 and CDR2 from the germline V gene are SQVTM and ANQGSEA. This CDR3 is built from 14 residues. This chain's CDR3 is CSVADSSDPCEQYF.

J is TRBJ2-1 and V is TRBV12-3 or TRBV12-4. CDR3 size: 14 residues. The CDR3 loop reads CASSPLRSVDEQFF.